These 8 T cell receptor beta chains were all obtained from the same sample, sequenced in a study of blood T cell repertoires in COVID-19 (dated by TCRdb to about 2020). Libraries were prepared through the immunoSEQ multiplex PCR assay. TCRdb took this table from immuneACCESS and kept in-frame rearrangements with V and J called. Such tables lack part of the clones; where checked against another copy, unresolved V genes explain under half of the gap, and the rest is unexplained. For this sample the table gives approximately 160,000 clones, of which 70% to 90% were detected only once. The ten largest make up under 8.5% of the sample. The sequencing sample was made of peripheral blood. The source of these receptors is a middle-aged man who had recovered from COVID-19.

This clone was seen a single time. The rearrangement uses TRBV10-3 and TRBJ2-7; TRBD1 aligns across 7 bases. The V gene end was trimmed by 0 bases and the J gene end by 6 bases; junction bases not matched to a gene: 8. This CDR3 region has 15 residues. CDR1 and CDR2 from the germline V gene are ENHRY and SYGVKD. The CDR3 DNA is TGTGCCATCAGTGAGTCGATAGGGCAGGGGGTCGAGCAGTACTTC. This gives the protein CAISESIGQGVEQYF.

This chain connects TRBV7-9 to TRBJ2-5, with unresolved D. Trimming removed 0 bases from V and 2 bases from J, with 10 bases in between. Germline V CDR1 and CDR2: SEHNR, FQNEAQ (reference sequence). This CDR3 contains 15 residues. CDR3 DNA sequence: TGTGCCAGCAGCTTAGCTTTTGACAAGCAAGAGACCCAGTACTTC. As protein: CASSLAFDKQETQYF.

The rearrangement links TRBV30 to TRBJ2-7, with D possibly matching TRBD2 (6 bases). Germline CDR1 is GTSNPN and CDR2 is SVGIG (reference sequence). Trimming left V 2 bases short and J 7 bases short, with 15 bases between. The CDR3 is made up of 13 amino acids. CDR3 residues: CAWSLLGRREQYF. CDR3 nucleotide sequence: TGTGCCTGGAGTTTACTGGGGAGGCGGGAGCAGTACTTC.

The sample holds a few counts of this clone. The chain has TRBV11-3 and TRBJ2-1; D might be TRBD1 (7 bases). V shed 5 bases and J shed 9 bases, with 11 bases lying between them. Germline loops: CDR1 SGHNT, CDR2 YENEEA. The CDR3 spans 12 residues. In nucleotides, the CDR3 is TGTGCCAGCAGCCCCCAGGGGGGTGAGCAGTTCTTC. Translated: CASSPQGGEQFF. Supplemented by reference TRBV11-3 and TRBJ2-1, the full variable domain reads EAGVVQSPRYKIIEKKQPVAFWCNPISGHNTLYWYLQNLGQGPELLIRYENEEAVDDSQLPKDRFSAERLKGVDSTLKIQPAELGDSAVYLCASSPQGGEQFFGPGTRLTVL.

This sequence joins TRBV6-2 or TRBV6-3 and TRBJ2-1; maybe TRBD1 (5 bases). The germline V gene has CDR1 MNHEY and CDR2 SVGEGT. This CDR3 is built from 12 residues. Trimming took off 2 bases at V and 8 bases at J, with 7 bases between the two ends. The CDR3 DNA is TGTGCCAGCAGTTACAGGGGCGATGAGCAGTTCTTC. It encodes CASSYRGDEQFF.

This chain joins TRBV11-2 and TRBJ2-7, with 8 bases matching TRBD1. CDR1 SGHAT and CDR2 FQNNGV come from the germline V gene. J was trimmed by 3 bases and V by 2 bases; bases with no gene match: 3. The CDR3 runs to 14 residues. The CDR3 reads CASSLPDRVYEQYF. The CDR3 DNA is TGTGCCAGCAGCTTACCGGACAGGGTCTACGAGCAGTACTTC.

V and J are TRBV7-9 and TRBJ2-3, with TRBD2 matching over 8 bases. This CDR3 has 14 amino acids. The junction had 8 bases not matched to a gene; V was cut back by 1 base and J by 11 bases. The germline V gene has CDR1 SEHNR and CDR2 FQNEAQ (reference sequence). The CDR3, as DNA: TGTGCCAGCAGCTTAGTCGGGGGCAGCGGGAGGCAGTATTTT. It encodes CASSLVGGSGRQYF. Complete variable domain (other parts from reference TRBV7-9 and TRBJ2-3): DTGVSQNPRHKITKRGQNVTFRCDPISEHNRLYWYRQTLGQGPEFLTYFQNEAQLEKSRLLSDRFSAERPKGSFSTLEIQRTEQGDSAMYLCASSLVGGSGRQYFGPGTRLTVL.

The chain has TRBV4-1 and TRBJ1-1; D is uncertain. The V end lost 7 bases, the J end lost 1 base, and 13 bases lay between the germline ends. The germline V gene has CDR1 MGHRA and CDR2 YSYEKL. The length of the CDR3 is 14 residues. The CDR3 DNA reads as TGCGCCAGCACCCGTACGTCCGGGAACACTGAAGCTTTCTTT. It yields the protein CASTRTSGNTEAFF.